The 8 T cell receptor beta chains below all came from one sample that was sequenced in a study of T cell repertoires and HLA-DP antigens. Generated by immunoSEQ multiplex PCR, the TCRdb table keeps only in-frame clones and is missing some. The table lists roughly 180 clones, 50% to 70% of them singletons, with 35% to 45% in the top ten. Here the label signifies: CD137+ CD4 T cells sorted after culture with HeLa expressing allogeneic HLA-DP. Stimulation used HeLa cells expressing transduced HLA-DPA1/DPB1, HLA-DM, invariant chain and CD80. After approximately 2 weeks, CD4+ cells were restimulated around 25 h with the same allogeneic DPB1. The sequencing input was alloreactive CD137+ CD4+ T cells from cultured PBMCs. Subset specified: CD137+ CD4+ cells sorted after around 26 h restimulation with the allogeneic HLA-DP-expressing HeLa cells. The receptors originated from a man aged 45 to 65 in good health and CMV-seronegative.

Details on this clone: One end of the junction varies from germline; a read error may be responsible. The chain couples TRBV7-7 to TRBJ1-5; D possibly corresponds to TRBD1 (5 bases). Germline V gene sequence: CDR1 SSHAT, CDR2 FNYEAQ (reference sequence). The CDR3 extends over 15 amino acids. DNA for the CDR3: TGTGCTAGCAGCCTTCTCCGGGACCTGCCTTGGCCCCAGCATTTT. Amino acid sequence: CASSLLRDLPWPQHF.

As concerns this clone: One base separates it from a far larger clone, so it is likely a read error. CDR3 nucleotide sequence: TGTGCCAGCAGCTCCCTCCCGGGGGAGACCCAGTACTTC. This gives the protein CASSSLPGETQYF. The V call is TRBV5-3, the J call TRBJ2-5, with D tentatively TRBD2 (5 bases). TRBV5-3 is an ORF, with its function uncertain. The CDR3 contains 13 residues.

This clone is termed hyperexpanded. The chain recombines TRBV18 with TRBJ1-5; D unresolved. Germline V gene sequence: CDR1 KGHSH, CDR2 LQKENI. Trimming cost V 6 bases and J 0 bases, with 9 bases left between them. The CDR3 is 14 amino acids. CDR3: CASSPDYSNQPQHF. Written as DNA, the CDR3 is TGTGCCAGCTCTCCCGATTATAGCAATCAGCCCCAGCATTTT.

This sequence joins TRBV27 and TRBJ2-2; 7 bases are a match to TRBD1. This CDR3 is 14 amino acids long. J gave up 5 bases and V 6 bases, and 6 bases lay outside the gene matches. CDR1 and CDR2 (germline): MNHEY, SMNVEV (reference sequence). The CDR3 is CASSPRQGTGELFF. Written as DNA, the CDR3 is TGTGCCAGCAGCCCCCGACAGGGAACCGGGGAGCTGTTTTTT.

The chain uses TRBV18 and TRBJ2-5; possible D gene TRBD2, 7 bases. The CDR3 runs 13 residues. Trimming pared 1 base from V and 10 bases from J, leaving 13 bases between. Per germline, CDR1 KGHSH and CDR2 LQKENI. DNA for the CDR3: TGTGCCAGCTCACCACGGGGAGGGGGTGACCAGTACTTC. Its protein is CASSPRGGGDQYF.

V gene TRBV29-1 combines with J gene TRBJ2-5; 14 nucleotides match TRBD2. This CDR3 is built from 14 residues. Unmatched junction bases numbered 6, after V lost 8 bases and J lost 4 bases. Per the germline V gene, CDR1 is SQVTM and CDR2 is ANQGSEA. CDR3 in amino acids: CSSTGLAGGETQYF. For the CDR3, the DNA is TGCAGCTCCACAGGACTAGCGGGGGGAGAGACCCAGTACTTC.

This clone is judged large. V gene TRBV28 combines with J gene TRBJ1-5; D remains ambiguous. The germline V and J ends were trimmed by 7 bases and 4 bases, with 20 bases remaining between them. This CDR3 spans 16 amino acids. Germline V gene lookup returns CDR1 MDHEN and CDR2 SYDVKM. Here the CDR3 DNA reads TGTGCCAGCACCCCCTTAGGCGAAGGGCCAAATCAGCCCCAGCATTTT. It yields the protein CASTPLGEGPNQPQHF.

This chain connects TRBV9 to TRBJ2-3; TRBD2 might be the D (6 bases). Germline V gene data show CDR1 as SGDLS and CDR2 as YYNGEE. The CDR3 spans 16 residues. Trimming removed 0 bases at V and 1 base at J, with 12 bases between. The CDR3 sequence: CASSVVGRRGTDTQYF. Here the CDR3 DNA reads TGTGCCAGCAGCGTAGTAGGGCGGAGGGGCACAGATACGCAGTATTTT.